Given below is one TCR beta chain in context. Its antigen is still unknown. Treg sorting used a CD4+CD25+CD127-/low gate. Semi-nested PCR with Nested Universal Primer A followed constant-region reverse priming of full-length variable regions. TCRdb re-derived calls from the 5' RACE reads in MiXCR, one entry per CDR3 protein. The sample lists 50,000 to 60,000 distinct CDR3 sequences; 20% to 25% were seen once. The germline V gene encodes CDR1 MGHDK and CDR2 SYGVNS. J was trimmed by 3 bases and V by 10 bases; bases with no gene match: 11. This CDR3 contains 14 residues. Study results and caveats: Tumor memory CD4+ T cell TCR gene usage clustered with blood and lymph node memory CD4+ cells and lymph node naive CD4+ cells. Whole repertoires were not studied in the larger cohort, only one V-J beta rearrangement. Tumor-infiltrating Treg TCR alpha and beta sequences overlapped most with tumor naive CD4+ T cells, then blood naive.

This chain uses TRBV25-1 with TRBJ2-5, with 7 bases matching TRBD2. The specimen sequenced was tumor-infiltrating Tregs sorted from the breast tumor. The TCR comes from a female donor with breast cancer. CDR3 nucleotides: TGTGCCACCGGGGATGGACTAGTTAAAGAGACCCAGTACTTC. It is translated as CATGDGLVKETQYF.